These 32 T cell receptor beta chains came from one sample sequenced in a study of identical twins. TCRdb redid the calling of the 5' RACE reads with MiXCR, one entry per CDR3 protein. The sample has 420,000 or so distinct CDR3 sequences; about 18% are singletons. The sequencing input was naive T cells sorted from blood. Receptor source: a man aged 45-65 years in good health.

This clonotype has a count of ten or more. The chain uses TRBV20-1 and TRBJ2-7, with 13 nucleotides matching TRBD2. Germline assignment: CDR1 DFQATT and CDR2 SNEGSKA (reference sequence). The CDR3 runs 16 residues. The V segment lost 3 bases and the J segment 3 bases; nucleotides outside the gene matches: 8. Written as DNA, the CDR3 is TGCAGTGCTAGTGGGACTAGCGGGATCGGAAGCTACGAGCAGTACTTC. Translated, it gives CSASGTSGIGSYEQYF.

V and J are TRBV9 and TRBJ2-1; TRBD2 agrees at 9 bases. Germline assignment: CDR1 SGDLS and CDR2 YYNGEE. V gave up 3 bases and J gave up 0 bases; unmatched junction bases: 1. CDR3 length: 15 residues. The CDR3, as DNA: TGTGCCAGCAGCGCTAGCGGGGCCTCCTACAATGAGCAGTTCTTC. As protein: CASSASGASYNEQFF.

There are a few counts of this clonotype. This chain links TRBV20-1 with TRBJ1-1; TRBD1 agrees at 8 bases. V lost 6 bases and J lost 9; bases outside the gene matches: 9. Germline V gene data show CDR1 as DFQATT and CDR2 as SNEGSKA (reference sequence). CDR3 size: 12 residues. The CDR3 reads CSALGQGDQAFF. As DNA, the CDR3 is TGCAGTGCCCTAGGACAGGGAGATCAAGCTTTCTTT.

V and J are TRBV12-3 or TRBV12-4 and TRBJ2-6; the D is unclear. This CDR3 has 14 amino acids. The germline V and J ends were trimmed by 7 bases and 4 bases, with 11 bases remaining between them. Here the CDR3 DNA reads TGTGCCAGCACCTTAACGTGGGGGGCCAACGTCCTGACTTTC. Its protein product is CASTLTWGANVLTF.

The chain joins TRBV5-1 to TRBJ2-1, with D maybe TRBD1 (5 bases). Per germline, CDR1 SGHRS and CDR2 YFSETQ. The CDR3 extends over 12 amino acids. The V gene lost 2 bases and the J gene lost 8 bases, with 8 bases spanning the gap. CDR3 amino acids: CASSFQGDEQFF. CDR3 nucleotides: TGCGCCAGCAGCTTCCAGGGCGATGAGCAGTTCTTC.

This clonotype was counted a few times. The gene calls are TRBV7-3 and TRBJ2-1; possible D gene TRBD2, 5 bases. Germline V lookup: CDR1 SGHTA, CDR2 FQGTGA. V lost 2 bases and J lost 8, with 19 bases in between. The CDR3 spans 16 residues. The CDR3 DNA sequence: TGTGCCAGCAGCTTAGATCTAGCTCGACCGTTCGATGAGCAGTTCTTC. Translated, it gives CASSLDLARPFDEQFF.

This clonotype was observed at least ten times. The J gene is TRBJ2-3, the V gene TRBV6-5; D tentatively reads TRBD1 or TRBD2 (6 bases each). Germline V CDR1 and CDR2: MNHEY, SVGAGI. CDR3 size: 13 residues. V was cut by 4 bases and J by 10 bases, with 15 bases left in between. The CDR3 sequence is CASSFIKGEAQYF. The CDR3 DNA reads as TGTGCCAGCAGTTTCATCAAGGGGGAGGCGCAGTATTTT.

This clonotype showed up many times. V and J are TRBV4-1 and TRBJ2-7; D is unresolved. The CDR3 runs 15 residues. The V end lost 0 bases, the J end lost 3 bases, and 12 bases lay between the germline ends. Germline loops: CDR1 MGHRA, CDR2 YSYEKL. CDR3 sequence reads: CASSQDQVRYYEQYF. In nucleotides, the CDR3 is TGCGCCAGCAGCCAAGATCAAGTAAGATACTACGAGCAGTACTTC.

This clonotype was detected only a few times. The rearrangement uses TRBV6-5 and TRBJ2-3; D call uncertain. The V gene's germline CDR1 is MNHEY and CDR2 SVGAGI. V was shortened by 2 bases and J by 2 bases, with 11 bases between the two germline ends. The CDR3 loop spans 15 amino acids. The chain's CDR3 is CASSYRRLNTDTQYF. As DNA, the CDR3 is TGTGCCAGCAGTTACAGGCGCTTAAACACAGATACGCAGTATTTT.

This sequence joins TRBV7-9 and TRBJ2-7; D not certain. Per germline, CDR1 SEHNR and CDR2 FQNEAQ (reference sequence). Trimming shortened V by 5 bases and J by 6 bases, and 8 bases separated the two germline ends. The CDR3 runs to 11 residues. As DNA, the CDR3 is TGTGCCAGCAGCCGTACGGGCGAGCAGTACTTC. Residues: CASSRTGEQYF.

The V call is TRBV28, the J call TRBJ2-3; weak D call: TRBD1 (5 bases). From germline, CDR1 is MDHEN and CDR2 SYDVKM. CDR3 size: 17 residues. Trimming left V 4 bases short and J 3 bases short, with 20 bases between. Here the CDR3 DNA reads TGTGCCAGCAGTTCCACCCGGACCCCCAGGGAAACAGATACGCAGTATTTT. It codes for CASSSTRTPRETDTQYF. The full variable domain, completed using reference TRBV28 and TRBJ2-3, is DVKVTQSSRYLVKRTGEKVFLECVQDMDHENMFWYRQDPGLGLRLIYFSYDVKMKEKGDIPEGYSVSREKKERFSLILESASTNQTSMYLCASSSTRTPRETDTQYFGPGTRLTVL.

The sample holds many counts of this clonotype. J is TRBJ1-1 and V is TRBV20-1; no clear D. CDR3 length: 11 residues. The V end lost 5 bases, the J end lost 1 base, and 5 bases lay between the germline ends. In germline, CDR1 is DFQATT, CDR2 SNEGSKA (reference sequence). The CDR3 DNA reads TGCAGTGCTGGGCAGAACACTGAAGCTTTCTTT. Encoded protein: CSAGQNTEAFF.

The chain links TRBV6-1 to TRBJ2-7; 7 nucleotides align to TRBD2. The V and J ends lost 6 bases and 2 bases, in that order; junction bases with no gene match: 7. The germline CDR1 and CDR2 sequences are MNHNS and SASEGT. The CDR3 loop spans 14 amino acids. The CDR3 here is CASRKAGTTYEQYF. CDR3 in DNA: TGTGCCAGCAGAAAAGCCGGGACTACCTACGAGCAGTACTTC.

This clonotype was counted many times. The J gene is TRBJ2-3, the V gene TRBV29-1; D gene ambiguous. V was shortened by 3 bases and J by 9 bases, with 4 bases between the two germline ends. Looked up from germline, CDR1 is SQVTM and CDR2 is ANQGSEA. The CDR3 is 9 amino acids. Here the CDR3 DNA reads TGCAGCGTTGATCGGACGCAGTATTTT. Translating gives CSVDRTQYF.

This chain links TRBV5-1 with TRBJ2-5; a possible D gene is TRBD1 (6 bases). V lost 0 bases to trimming and J lost 3 bases, with 9 bases between them. The CDR3 loop spans 14 amino acids. Germline lookup yields CDR1 SGHRS and CDR2 YFSETQ. For the CDR3, the DNA is TGCGCCAGCAGCTTGGAACCAGGGGAAGAGACCCAGTACTTC. Its protein product is CASSLEPGEETQYF.

This clonotype was counted between two and nine times. The chain is built from TRBV4-1 and TRBJ1-2; TRBD1 might be the D (6 bases). Per germline, CDR1 MGHRA and CDR2 YSYEKL. Trimming stripped 4 bases from V and 8 bases from J, with 26 bases between. CDR3 length: 17 residues. CDR3 sequence (DNA): TGCGCCAGCAGCCCACATATCGGACAGACCGCTATGGGAGGCTACACCTTC. This sequence encodes CASSPHIGQTAMGGYTF.

This clonotype turned up a few times. This chain joins TRBV11-2 and TRBJ2-1; 8 nucleotides line up with TRBD1. Looked up from germline, CDR1 is SGHAT and CDR2 is FQNNGV. V gave up 5 bases and J gave up 7 bases; unmatched junction bases: 10. The CDR3 extends over 15 amino acids. In DNA, the CDR3 is TGTGCCAGCAGCGCCAGGACAGGGCTAGGTAATGAGCAGTTCTTC. Protein product: CASSARTGLGNEQFF.

The rearrangement links TRBV20-1 to TRBJ2-7, with D possibly being TRBD1 (5 bases). Deletions cut 0 bases from V and 4 bases from J, with 16 bases between. CDR3 size: 15 residues. CDR1 and CDR2 (germline): DFQATT, SNEGSKA (reference sequence). The CDR3 loop reads CSARDPLRTLYEQYF. DNA for the CDR3: TGCAGTGCTAGAGATCCTCTCCGGACATTATACGAGCAGTACTTC.

This clonotype was picked up a small number of times. The J gene is TRBJ1-2, the V gene TRBV7-9; D is undetermined. The CDR3 totals 12 residues. V lost 5 bases and J 8 bases, leaving 12 bases between the germline ends. Germline V lookup: CDR1 SEHNR, CDR2 FQNEAQ (reference sequence). The CDR3 protein is CASSVALRGYTF. DNA for the CDR3: TGTGCCAGCAGCGTGGCCCTCCGCGGCTACACCTTC. The complete variable domain, with remaining parts taken from reference TRBV7-9 and TRBJ1-2, reads DTGVSQNPRHKITKRGQNVTFRCDPISEHNRLYWYRQTLGQGPEFLTYFQNEAQLEKSRLLSDRFSAERPKGSFSTLEIQRTEQGDSAMYLCASSVALRGYTFGSGTRLTVV.

This clonotype has more than one count but fewer than ten. This chain links TRBV15 with TRBJ2-5, with 7 nucleotides matching TRBD2. V was pared by 6 bases and J by 2 bases, with 6 bases of the junction left unmatched. The germline V gene encodes CDR1 LNHNV and CDR2 YYDKDF (reference sequence). This CDR3 is built from 14 residues. The DNA for the CDR3 is TGTGCCACCAGAGCTCGGGGGGTACAAGAGACCCAGTACTTC. This codes for CATRARGVQETQYF.

The J gene is TRBJ2-7, the V gene TRBV5-5; 9 nucleotides align to TRBD1. Looked up from germline, CDR1 is SGHKS and CDR2 is YYEKEE (reference sequence). The CDR3 contains 16 residues. After removal of 4 bases from V and 0 bases from J, the junction contained 8 bases not matched to a gene. CDR3 loop: CASSLRTGVSSYEQYF. In DNA form, the CDR3 reads TGTGCCAGCAGCCTCCGGACAGGGGTCAGCTCCTACGAGCAGTACTTC.

The CDR3 loop reads CASSQAGNGYTF. Written as DNA, the CDR3 is TGTGCCAGCAGCCAAGCAGGGAATGGCTACACCTTC. V gene TRBV3-1 combines with J gene TRBJ1-2, with a possible D match to TRBD1 (5 bases). The CDR3 length is 12 residues. From germline, CDR1 is LGHDT and CDR2 YNNKEL (reference sequence). The ends were cut back, 1 base at V and 6 bases at J, with 6 bases in the middle.

This clonotype has more than one count but fewer than ten. The chain recombines TRBV5-5 with TRBJ2-1; D is uncertain. The germline gives CDR1 SGHKS, CDR2 YYEKEE (reference sequence). The V and J ends lost 3 bases and 9 bases respectively, with 16 bases between them. The length of the CDR3 is 14 residues. CDR3 DNA: TGTGCCAGCAGCTGGGCGAGTCAGCAAAGTGAGCAGTTCTTC. Its protein is CASSWASQQSEQFF.

In this sample, this clonotype turned up many times. The V gene is TRBV30, the J gene TRBJ1-1; no clear D. The CDR3 length is 12 residues. Trimming shortened V by 0 bases and J by 3 bases, and 5 bases separated the two germline ends. CDR1 is GTSNPN, CDR2 SVGIG, per germline (reference sequence). The CDR3 nucleotides are TGTGCCTGGAGTGTGGGGTACACTGAAGCTTTCTTT. It translates to CAWSVGYTEAFF.

This chain joins TRBV4-1 and TRBJ2-5; unclear D gene. The V gene lost 1 base and the J gene lost 6 bases, with 9 bases spanning the gap. The CDR3 sequence is 13 residues long. The germline V gene encodes CDR1 MGHRA and CDR2 YSYEKL. CDR3 in DNA: TGCGCCAGCAGCCAAGCTAACGGCCAGACCCAGTACTTC. As protein: CASSQANGQTQYF.

The chain joins TRBV5-1 to TRBJ2-1, with 7 bases identical to TRBD2. The junction had 10 bases not matched to a gene; V was cut back by 6 bases and J by 7 bases. CDR1 is SGHRS, CDR2 YFSETQ, per germline. The CDR3 extends over 14 amino acids. CDR3 amino acids: CASTQMGGVNEQFF. CDR3 coding DNA: TGCGCCAGCACCCAAATGGGAGGGGTGAATGAGCAGTTCTTC.

This clonotype was picked up many times. The V and J genes are TRBV5-1 and TRBJ2-7, with D possibly TRBD1 on 6 matching bases. V was shortened by 4 bases and J by 4 bases, with 12 bases between the two germline ends. Germline V lookup: CDR1 SGHRS, CDR2 YFSETQ. The CDR3 extends over 13 amino acids. CDR3: CASSTNREYEQYF. The CDR3 DNA reads as TGCGCCAGCAGCACGAACAGGGAGTACGAGCAGTACTTC.

This rearrangement joins TRBV28 to TRBJ2-3; a weak D match, TRBD2 (6 bases). The germline V gene has CDR1 MDHEN and CDR2 SYDVKM. V lost 4 bases and J lost 6, with 23 bases in between. This CDR3 spans 17 amino acids. As DNA, the CDR3 is TGTGCCAGCAGTTCTAGCCTCGGGACTCGTTTCTGGGATACGCAGTATTTT. Translation gives CASSSSLGTRFWDTQYF.

Ten or more counts support this clonotype. The V gene is TRBV24-1, the J gene TRBJ2-1; D is unclear. CDR3 length equals 15 residues. Germline CDR1 KGHDR, CDR2 SFDVKD. The V and J ends lost 2 bases and 5 bases respectively, with 12 bases between them. The CDR3 reads CATSDSVVGDNEQFF. Written as DNA, the CDR3 is TGTGCCACCAGTGATTCCGTCGTGGGTGACAATGAGCAGTTCTTC.

This chain joins TRBV4-2 and TRBJ2-7; 11 nucleotides align to TRBD2. V trimming: 3 bases; J trimming: 2 bases; junction bases outside the gene matches: 3. This CDR3 region has 15 residues. The germline gives CDR1 LGHNA, CDR2 YNFKEQ. CDR3 coding DNA: TGTGCCAGCAGCCACCGTAGCGGGGGGGCCTACGAGCAGTACTTC. Amino acids: CASSHRSGGAYEQYF.

This clonotype showed up just a few times. The V gene is TRBV5-6, the J gene TRBJ2-1; D might be TRBD1 or TRBD2, each matching 6 bases. V was trimmed by 0 bases and J by 1 base, leaving 11 bases between them. The V gene's germline CDR1 is SGHDT and CDR2 YYEEEE. CDR3 length equals 16 residues. The CDR3 here is CASSLGAGQSYNEQFF. CDR3 DNA: TGTGCCAGCAGCTTGGGGGCGGGACAATCCTACAATGAGCAGTTCTTC.

V and J are TRBV7-8 and TRBJ2-3, with D perhaps matching TRBD2 (6 bases). The germline gives CDR1 SGHVS, CDR2 FQNEAQ. This CDR3 is built from 16 residues. Trimming pared 1 base from V and 6 bases from J, leaving 17 bases between. CDR3 in amino acids: CASSLVHGIGGDTQYF. The CDR3 DNA sequence: TGTGCCAGCAGCTTAGTTCATGGGATTGGGGGGGATACGCAGTATTTT.